This passage covers 7 T cell receptor beta chains from one sample sequenced in a study of cytomegalovirus exposure and HLA in healthy donors. The PCR used 60 Vbeta and 13 Jbeta primers. The data were produced by immunoSEQ multiplex PCR, yet TCRdb's version contains in-frame clones alone and is incomplete. The sample records 66,000 or so clones, 89% being singletons. Specimen: PBMCs. These receptors came from a man aged 25 to 45 in good health and CMV-seropositive.

The chain has TRBV27 and TRBJ1-1, with 7 bases that match TRBD1. The CDR3 covers 13 residues. Germline lookup yields CDR1 MNHEY and CDR2 SMNVEV (reference sequence). Trimming at V came to 5 bases and at J to 4 bases, leaving 4 bases not matched to a gene. In DNA form, the CDR3 reads TGTGCCAGCAGTCAACAGGGGAGCACTGAAGCTTTCTTT. Its translation is CASSQQGSTEAFF.

The chain uses TRBV27 and TRBJ2-7, with 7 bases that match TRBD2. V lost 5 bases, J lost 2 bases, and 9 bases stayed unmatched. The V gene's germline CDR1 is MNHEY and CDR2 SMNVEV (reference sequence). CDR3 size: 15 residues. Here the CDR3 DNA reads TGTGCCAGCAGTCTAGCTGCTAGCGGAACCTACGAGCAGTACTTC. This encodes CASSLAASGTYEQYF.

The chain carries TRBV14 and TRBJ2-3; 9 bases agree with TRBD2. The CDR3 is 17 amino acids. Germline V CDR1 and CDR2: SGHDN, FVKESK. V was clipped by 3 bases and J by 4 bases; unmatched bases: 11. CDR3 bases: TGTGCCAGCAGCCACCGAAGGACTAGCGCCTACTCAGATACGCAGTATTTT. Amino acids: CASSHRRTSAYSDTQYF.

The chain carries TRBV5-6 and TRBJ1-1; D is ambiguous. The CDR3 totals 16 residues. Per germline, CDR1 SGHDT and CDR2 YYEEEE. V was cut by 0 bases and J by 10 bases, with 22 bases left in between. The CDR3: CASSLGGQQKLVGAFF. CDR3 nucleotide sequence: TGTGCCAGCAGCTTGGGAGGGCAGCAGAAGCTCGTTGGAGCTTTCTTT.

The chain links TRBV20-1 to TRBJ1-2; unclear D gene. The germline V and J ends were trimmed by 3 bases and 4 bases, with 6 bases remaining between them. CDR1 and CDR2 (germline): DFQATT, SNEGSKA (reference sequence). This CDR3 is built from 11 residues. The CDR3: CSAREPYGYTF. The CDR3, as DNA: TGCAGTGCTAGGGAGCCCTATGGCTACACCTTC.

The rearrangement links TRBV9 to TRBJ2-3; D call uncertain. V was trimmed by 1 base and J by 4 bases, leaving 10 bases between them. Germline V gene lookup returns CDR1 SGDLS and CDR2 YYNGEE. The CDR3 sequence is 14 residues long. CDR3 region: CASSVTNSADTQYF. The CDR3 DNA reads TGTGCCAGCAGCGTAACTAACTCCGCAGATACGCAGTATTTT.

The chain combines TRBV7-3 with TRBJ2-1, with 9 bases that match TRBD2. V lost 2 bases to trimming and J lost 5 bases; unmatched junction nucleotides: 7. In germline, CDR1 is SGHTA, CDR2 FQGTGA. The CDR3 contains 16 residues. The CDR3 DNA reads as TGTGCCAGCAGCTTATCCTTAGCGGGAGAAGACAATGAGCAGTTCTTC. Its translation: CASSLSLAGEDNEQFF.